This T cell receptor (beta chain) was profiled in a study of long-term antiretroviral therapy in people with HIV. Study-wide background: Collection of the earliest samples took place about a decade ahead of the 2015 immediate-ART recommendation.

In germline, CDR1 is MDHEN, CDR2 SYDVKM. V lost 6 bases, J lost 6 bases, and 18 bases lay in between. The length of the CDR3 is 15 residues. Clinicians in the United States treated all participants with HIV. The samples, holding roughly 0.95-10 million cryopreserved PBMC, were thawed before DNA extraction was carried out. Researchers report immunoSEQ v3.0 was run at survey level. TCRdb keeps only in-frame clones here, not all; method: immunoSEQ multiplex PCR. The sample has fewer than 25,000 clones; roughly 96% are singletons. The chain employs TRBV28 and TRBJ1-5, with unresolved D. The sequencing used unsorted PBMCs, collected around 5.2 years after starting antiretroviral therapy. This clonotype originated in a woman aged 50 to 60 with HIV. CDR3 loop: CASSFAPVRGQPQHF. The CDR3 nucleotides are TGTGCCAGCAGCTTCGCGCCGGTGCGAGGTCAGCCCCAGCATTTT.